This T cell receptor (beta chain) is from a study of CD8+CD57+ T cells in acquired aplastic anemia. For sequencing, patients were chosen who had shown expansion of CD8+CD57+ cells by flow cytometry. Sampling of blood occurred while the patients had still received no therapy. CDR3 and TCR beta VDJ profiling relied on genomic DNA as the template. TCRdb reanalysed the reads using MiXCR and keeps one entry per CDR3 protein. In the table there are about 58,000 distinct CDR3 sequences, approximately 54% of which are singletons. Germline CDR1 and CDR2: PRHDT and FYEKMQ (reference sequence). CDR3 length: 14 residues. V lost 5 bases and J lost 5, with 15 bases in between. This clonotype was counted many times.

The receptor was isolated from a human donor with aplastic anemia. Sequences were obtained from sorted CD4+, CD8+, or CD8+CD57+ T cells (not recorded which) from PBMCs. The chain uses TRBV13 and TRBJ1-1; TRBD1 is a possible D gene (5 bases). CDR3 coding DNA: TGTGCCAGCAGCCAGGACGTAAGGGGTACTGAAGCTTTCTTT. Protein: CASSQDVRGTEAFF.